The 30 T cell receptor beta chains below come from one sample, sequenced in a study of cytotoxic CD8 clonotypes in ibrutinib-treated CLL. The method was immunoSEQ multiplex PCR; TCRdb's version includes in-frame clones alone and lacks a portion of them. Of about 160,000 clones detected, 84% appear once; the ten largest clones hold roughly 4.6%. The specimen was PBMCs, collected after 24 months of ibrutinib treatment. All receptors derive from a human donor with chronic lymphocytic leukemia.

This clone was picked up one time. The chain employs TRBV6-5 and TRBJ1-3; D is ambiguous. The CDR3 sequence is 15 residues long. Germline V gene data show CDR1 as MNHEY and CDR2 as SVGAGI. V lost 3 bases, J lost 0 bases, and 9 bases lay in between. Here the CDR3 DNA reads TGTGCCAGCAGTTATGTCCGACCCTCTGGAAACACCATATATTTT. Amino acids: CASSYVRPSGNTIYF.

This chain links TRBV29-1 with TRBJ1-2; 7 nucleotides agree with TRBD1. Germline V lookup: CDR1 SQVTM, CDR2 ANQGSEA. The CDR3 covers 14 residues. V shed 0 bases, J shed 8 bases, and the junction held 9 bases outside the gene matches. The CDR3: CSVEDRGGAGGYTF. The CDR3 DNA reads as TGCAGCGTTGAAGACCGAGGGGGCGCGGGGGGCTACACCTTC.

V is TRBV12-5 and J is TRBJ2-3; D may correspond to TRBD1 or TRBD2 (5 bases each). With 0 bases removed from V and 6 bases from J, the gap between germline ends came to 16 bases. Germline CDR1 LGHNT, CDR2 FRNRAP. This CDR3 has 16 residues. The CDR3 region is CASGLVSEPGADTQYF. The CDR3 DNA follows: TGTGCTAGTGGTTTGGTTAGCGAACCCGGGGCGGATACGCAGTATTTT. Full variable domain (rest looked up from reference TRBV12-5 and TRBJ2-3): DARVTQTPRHKVTEMGQEVTMRCQPILGHNTVFWYRQTMMQGLELLAYFRNRAPLDDSGMPKDRFSAEMPDATLATLKIQPSEPRDSAVYFCASGLVSEPGADTQYFGPGTRLTVL.

The chain uses TRBV7-9 and TRBJ1-1; the D gene is possibly TRBD1 (6 bases). This CDR3 is 15 amino acids long. V was shortened by 1 base and J by 1 base, with 10 bases between the two germline ends. Per germline, CDR1 SEHNR and CDR2 FQNEAQ (reference sequence). The CDR3 nucleotides read TGTGCCAGCAGCTTAGTCAGGACAGCGAACACTGAAGCTTTCTTT. Protein product: CASSLVRTANTEAFF.

This chain joins TRBV4-2 and TRBJ2-2; D gene unclear. The CDR3 sequence is 12 residues long. The germline CDR1 and CDR2 sequences are LGHNA and YNFKEQ. Between the trimmed V and J ends, which lost 3 bases and 5 bases, there was a span of 4 bases. CDR3 sequence (DNA): TGTGCCAGCAGCCAGCAGACCGGGGAGCTGTTTTTT. It codes for CASSQQTGELFF.

The chain has TRBV19 and TRBJ2-5, with no clear D. The CDR3 has 13 amino acids. The V gene's germline CDR1 is LNHDA and CDR2 SQIVND (reference sequence). V lost 0 bases and J 6 bases, leaving 8 bases between the germline ends. CDR3 sequence: CASSIDLTQTQYF. CDR3 nucleotides: TGTGCCAGTAGTATAGATCTAACCCAGACCCAGTACTTC.

The chain combines TRBV5-6 with TRBJ1-5; D gene unclear. Trimming took off 0 bases at V and 4 bases at J, with 8 bases between the two ends. The germline gives CDR1 SGHDT, CDR2 YYEEEE. There are 14 residues in the CDR3. Here the CDR3 reads CASSLGRLNQPQHF. In DNA, the CDR3 is TGTGCCAGCAGCTTGGGTAGGCTAAATCAGCCCCAGCATTTT.

The chain employs TRBV5-1 and TRBJ1-1, with a possible D match to TRBD1 (5 bases). V lost 2 bases, J lost 0 bases, and 17 bases lay in between. The CDR3 contains 17 residues. CDR1 is SGHRS and CDR2 is YFSETQ in the germline V gene. CDR3 amino acids: CASSFTGRMTMNTEAFF. The CDR3 nucleotides read TGCGCCAGCAGCTTTACAGGCCGTATGACCATGAACACTGAAGCTTTCTTT.

A note on this clone: Other DNA sequences in the same sample also yield this CDR3. The J gene is TRBJ2-1, the V gene TRBV7-3, with 10 bases aligning to TRBD1. Unmatched junction bases numbered 9, after V lost 4 bases and J lost 6 bases. From germline, CDR1 is SGHTA and CDR2 FQGTGA. The CDR3 runs 16 residues. CDR3 sequence (DNA): TGTGCCAGCAGCTCAGACCGGGACAGGGGAGGCAATGAGCAGTTCTTC. It codes for CASSSDRDRGGNEQFF.

The chain uses TRBV7-3 and TRBJ1-1; D possibly corresponds to TRBD1 (6 bases). Trimming cost V 3 bases and J 4 bases, with 12 bases left between them. In germline, CDR1 is SGHTA, CDR2 FQGTGA. The CDR3 is 14 amino acids. DNA of the CDR3: TGTGCCAGCAGCTTGCAGGGGAGGAGCACTGAAGCTTTCTTT. The encoded protein is CASSLQGRSTEAFF.

The chain links TRBV7-3 to TRBJ1-6, with D possibly being TRBD1 (6 bases). V shed 5 bases and J shed 7 bases, with 9 bases lying between them. The CDR3 has 13 amino acids. Germline V CDR1 and CDR2: SGHTA, FQGTGA. CDR3 protein: CASSPGQNSPLHF. CDR3 sequence (DNA): TGTGCCAGCAGCCCCGGACAGAATTCACCCCTCCACTTT.

In nucleotides, the CDR3 is TGTGCCAGCAGTCAACAGGGGGCTCCTACCGGGGAGCTGTTTTTT. Encoded protein: CASSQQGAPTGELFF. The V and J genes are TRBV6-4 and TRBJ2-2, with 9 positions matching TRBD1. The V segment lost 5 bases and the J segment 5 bases; nucleotides outside the gene matches: 6. CDR1 is MRHNA and CDR2 is SNTAGT in the germline V gene. The CDR3 length is 15 residues.

Here the CDR3 DNA reads TGTGCCAGCAAATTCAGCCCTACAGATACGCAGTATTTT. It is translated as CASKFSPTDTQYF. The chain employs TRBV5-6 and TRBJ2-3, with D hard to call. Trimming left V 6 bases short and J 3 bases short, with 11 bases between. The germline V gene encodes CDR1 SGHDT and CDR2 YYEEEE. The CDR3 loop spans 13 amino acids. The full variable domain, with the rest looked up from reference TRBV5-6 and TRBJ2-3, is DAGVTQSPTHLIKTRGQQVTLRCSPKSGHDTVSWYQQALGQGPQFIFQYYEEEERQRGNFPDRFSGHQFPNYSSELNVNALLLGDSALYLCASKFSPTDTQYFGPGTRLTVL.

This clone was seen once. The chain joins TRBV7-6 to TRBJ2-2; 11 positions agree with TRBD1. Germline trimming cut 5 bases from V and 6 bases from J; bases unmatched to any gene: 8. Germline V CDR1 and CDR2: SGHVS, FNYEAQ. This CDR3 has 16 amino acids. The CDR3 bases are TGTGCCAGCAGCCCTACCCCGGGACAGGGGGCCGGGGAGCTGTTTTTT. Its translation: CASSPTPGQGAGELFF.

The chain is built from TRBV9 and TRBJ2-7; D gene ambiguous. Germline values: CDR1 SGDLS, CDR2 YYNGEE. The CDR3 totals 15 residues. The V gene lost 0 bases and the J gene lost 0 bases, with 10 bases spanning the gap. The CDR3 coding sequence is TGTGCCAGCAGCGTAGATCCGACAAGCTCCTACGAGCAGTACTTC. It codes for CASSVDPTSSYEQYF.

The genes are TRBV6-1 and TRBJ1-3; D unresolved. The CDR3 is 13 residues long. Germline lookup yields CDR1 MNHNS and CDR2 SASEGT. V shed 7 bases and J shed 4 bases, with 11 bases lying between them. This CDR3 reads CASTLGLGNTIYF. Here the CDR3 DNA reads TGTGCCAGCACTTTAGGGTTGGGAAACACCATATATTTT.

The genes are TRBV6-1 and TRBJ1-5; D might be TRBD1 (6 bases). The CDR3 has 14 residues. V was pared by 3 bases and J by 4 bases, with 10 bases between. Germline V gives CDR1 MNHNS, CDR2 SASEGT. CDR3 protein: CASSEYRENQPQHF. Here the CDR3 DNA reads TGTGCCAGCAGTGAGTACAGGGAAAATCAGCCCCAGCATTTT.

The chain uses TRBV7-2 and TRBJ1-2; D call uncertain. The CDR3 covers 12 residues. V was cut by 3 bases and J by 4 bases, with 6 bases left in between. Germline lookup yields CDR1 SGHTA and CDR2 FQGNSA. Here the CDR3 reads CASSLQSYGYTF. The DNA for the CDR3 is TGTGCCAGCAGCTTGCAGTCCTATGGCTACACCTTC.

V is TRBV28 and J is TRBJ1-1; D is ambiguous. This CDR3 region has 13 residues. CDR1 is MDHEN, CDR2 SYDVKM, per germline. V was clipped by 2 bases and J by 10 bases, with 14 bases between them. The CDR3, as DNA: TGTGCCAGCAGTTTAAGAGGCGGATTGTCAGCTTTCTTT. It yields the protein CASSLRGGLSAFF.

V and J are TRBV7-8 and TRBJ1-3; a weak D match, TRBD1 (6 bases). CDR1 and CDR2 (germline): SGHVS, FQNEAQ. The CDR3 sequence is 16 residues long. V lost 5 bases and J lost 0, with 14 bases in between. The CDR3 here is CASSIQGLSSGNTIYF. The CDR3 nucleotides read TGTGCCAGCAGCATACAGGGCCTGAGCTCTGGAAACACCATATATTTT.

The CDR3, as DNA: TGCGCCAGCAGCCCGACCGTTTCTCCGAACACTGAAGCTTTCTTT. Translating it yields CASSPTVSPNTEAFF. This chain uses TRBV5-1 with TRBJ1-1, with D uncertain. Per germline, CDR1 SGHRS and CDR2 YFSETQ. This CDR3 region has 15 residues. V lost 4 bases, J lost 1 base, and 14 bases lay in between.

The V and J genes are TRBV5-1 and TRBJ2-5; no clear D. The CDR3 runs 16 residues. In germline, CDR1 is SGHRS, CDR2 YFSETQ. Trimming took 4 bases from V and 5 from J, leaving 21 bases between them. The CDR3 sequence: CASSPSVGNLRETQYF. CDR3 DNA: TGCGCCAGCAGCCCCTCAGTTGGGAATCTAAGGGAGACCCAGTACTTC.

The V call is TRBV11-2, the J call TRBJ1-2; D uncertain. The CDR3 length is 16 residues. V was cut by 4 bases and J by 2 bases, with 17 bases left in between. In germline, CDR1 is SGHAT, CDR2 FQNNGV. The CDR3 DNA sequence: TGTGCCAGCAGCTCCCTGCACACAAGTCCAAACTATGGCTACACCTTC. Its protein product is CASSSLHTSPNYGYTF.

The chain has TRBV10-3 and TRBJ2-1; 11 bases fit TRBD2. Trimming removed 0 bases from V and 6 bases from J; junction bases left unmatched: 7. This CDR3 has 17 amino acids. The germline V gene encodes CDR1 ENHRY and CDR2 SYGVKD. In DNA form, the CDR3 reads TGTGCCATCAGTGAGTCTAGGGGGACTAGCGGACTCAATGAGCAGTTCTTC. It encodes CAISESRGTSGLNEQFF.

This chain joins TRBV19 and TRBJ2-1; D may correspond to TRBD1 or TRBD2 (6 bases each). The CDR3 is 14 amino acids. V dropped 6 bases and J dropped 5 bases, with 14 bases sitting between them. Germline V lookup: CDR1 LNHDA, CDR2 SQIVND (reference sequence). As DNA, the CDR3 is TGTGCCAGTAGGGGGGCTAGCGCTAACAATGAGCAGTTCTTC. As protein: CASRGASANNEQFF.

J is TRBJ2-1 and V is TRBV7-9; D gene uncertain. Trimming took 1 base from V and 10 from J, leaving 17 bases between them. The CDR3 sequence is 15 residues long. From germline, CDR1 is SEHNR and CDR2 FQNEAQ (reference sequence). The CDR3 coding sequence is TGTGCCAGCAGCTTAGAAGTCGGAGTGGTCTGGGAGCAGTTCTTC. Protein: CASSLEVGVVWEQFF. Combining the CDR3 with reference TRBV7-9 and TRBJ2-1 gives the whole variable domain DTGVSQNPRHKITKRGQNVTFRCDPISEHNRLYWYRQTLGQGPEFLTYFQNEAQLEKSRLLSDRFSAERPKGSFSTLEIQRTEQGDSAMYLCASSLEVGVVWEQFFGPGTRLTVL.

In DNA, the CDR3 is TGTGCCAGCAGTGGACAGGGGAGAAATAACTATGGCTACACCTTC. It specifies CASSGQGRNNYGYTF. The rearrangement links TRBV6-1 to TRBJ1-2; TRBD1 matches 8 bases. The CDR3 consists of 15 residues. Germline V gene lookup returns CDR1 MNHNS and CDR2 SASEGT. V was pared by 4 bases and J by 1 base, with 5 bases of the junction left unmatched.

Here the CDR3 reads CASSIDLGTEAFF. The CDR3 DNA reads as TGTGCCAGTAGTATAGATCTCGGTACTGAAGCTTTCTTT. The chain uses TRBV19 and TRBJ1-1, with D hard to call. This CDR3 spans 13 amino acids. Trimming stripped 0 bases from V and 5 bases from J, with 7 bases between. The germline V gene encodes CDR1 LNHDA and CDR2 SQIVND (reference sequence). The whole variable domain, remainder taken from reference TRBV19 and TRBJ1-1, is DGGITQSPKYLFRKEGQNVTLSCEQNLNHDAMYWYRQDPGQGLRLIYYSQIVNDFQKGDIAEGYSVSREKKESFPLTVTSAQKNPTAFYLCASSIDLGTEAFFGQGTRLTVV.

CDR3 residues: CATSRDPGAYEKLFF. The CDR3 nucleotides are TGTGCCACCAGCAGAGATCCCGGGGCATATGAAAAACTGTTTTTT. The V call is TRBV15, the J call TRBJ1-4; perhaps TRBD1 as D (5 bases). The V gene's germline CDR1 is LNHNV and CDR2 YYDKDF (reference sequence). There are 15 residues in the CDR3. The V end lost 0 bases, the J end lost 6 bases, and 11 bases lay between the germline ends.

The chain employs TRBV7-2 and TRBJ1-5, with D maybe TRBD1 (6 bases). The CDR3 has 17 amino acids. Germline V lookup: CDR1 SGHTA, CDR2 FQGNSA. The V and J ends lost 5 bases and 0 bases respectively, with 17 bases between them. The CDR3 bases are TGTGCCAGCAGCCAGACCCGTGGACAGTATAGCAATCAGCCCCAGCATTTT. It is translated as CASSQTRGQYSNQPQHF.